This T cell receptor (beta chain) was retrieved from a study of blood T cell repertoires in COVID-19 (dated by TCRdb to 2019 to 2021). Describing the broader study: The collaborator samples originated in the United States, Italy and Spain and spanned the acute and convalescent phases of COVID-19. The prospective study material was composed of cDNA or gDNA derived from T cells, B-cell-depleted T cells, or PBMCs. The dataset comprised deeply sampled blood TCRbeta repertoires from subjects exposed to, actively infected with, or recovered from COVID-19. The repertoires were released in a freely available public database meant as a resource for research on the immune response to SARS-CoV-2. The samples were drawn from two sources: the first 160 participants of the ongoing ImmuneRACE study, and fewer than 1,500 subjects contributed by 6 global collaborators. Nearly every sample came with metadata listing a de-identified subject ID, COVID-19 status, age in years and sex. Where available, HLA class I and class II types were taken from metadata supplied by the sample provider and were not determined by assay-based typing.

About this clone itself: This clone's antigen is unknown. No per-base quality is available; no much larger clone lies one base away.

The paper's findings and limits, for the study overall: The amount of clinical and demographic metadata varied by source and participant and was provided uncurated.

TCRbeta CDR3 regions were amplified from genomic DNA using the immunoSEQ Assay, a bias-controlled multiplex PCR. The published analysis was carried out like this. Within the assay, amplification of reference gene primers was used to estimate how many nucleated cells each sample contained. To quantify the absolute abundance of each unique TCRbeta CDR3 rearrangement, sequence reads were collapsed and filtered. For each sample, productive Simpson clonality was calculated as the square root of Simpson's diversity index across productive rearrangements. In TCRdb, the immuneACCESS table is reduced to in-frame sequences with V and J assigned. These tables do not hold every clone; where another copy was compared, an unresolved V gene accounts for under half, and the others remain unexplained. From that table come the V and J calls and clone size; the DNA was used to work out D and trimming. The sample table shows over 200,000 clones, and roughly 90% are seen once. The ten largest make up under 2% of the sample.

Trimmed from V: 7 bases; trimmed from J: 1 base; junction bases lacking a gene match: 12. Based on the germline V gene, the CDR1 and CDR2 sequences are SGHVS and FQNEAQ. The CDR3 runs 19 amino acids, cysteine and phenylalanine included. Just CDR3 DNA is preserved here, 57 bases in frame from base 1. Collaborating institutions collected whole blood in K2EDTA tubes following their own protocols. For TCRbeta analysis, collaborators shipped samples in one of three forms: frozen whole blood, isolated PBMCs, or DNA extracted from either of those sample types. This sequence originates from a man aged 35 to 55 with active or convalescent COVID-19. The sample consisted of peripheral blood. Recombination joined TRBV7-8 with TRBJ2-5, with 16 bases in between that match TRBD2. The CDR3 in this case is CASTVGPGLAGGGQETQYF. The nucleotide sequence reads as follows: TGTGCCAGCACCGTCGGACCGGGACTAGCGGGAGGGGGCCAAGAGACCCAGTACTTC.